This is a list of T cell receptor beta chains from one sample in a study of blood T cell repertoires in COVID-19. Data came from immunoSEQ multiplex PCR; TCRdb stores just in-frame clones and leaves some out. Of about 58,000 clones in the sample, 60% to 85% are singletons; the top ten hold over 4%. Material: peripheral blood. All receptors derive from a human donor in a cohort sampled during active COVID-19. The CDR3 runs from the conserved cysteine through the conserved F or W. Fields, in order: D gene, J gene, clone size, V gene, CDR3 DNA, CDR3 protein. D genes are given only for firm matches. Part of the rows lack a size; the others show once, few, many or a class for expanded clones.

D: TRBD1
J: TRBJ1-1
size: .
V: TRBV18
DNA: TGTGCCAGCTCACTGACCGGACAGGGGATGAACACTGAAGCTTTCTTT
CDR3: CASSLTGQGMNTEAFF

D: .
J: TRBJ2-7
size: once
V: TRBV27
DNA: TGTGCCAGCAGTCCCCTACTTAGGAGCTCCTACGAGCAGTACTTC
CDR3: CASSPLLRSSYEQYF

D: .
J: TRBJ1-2
size: .
V: TRBV7-9
DNA: TGTGCCAGCAGCTTAGAGGCAGGGAATAGTGGCTACACCTTC
CDR3: CASSLEAGNSGYTF

D: .
J: TRBJ1-1
size: .
V: TRBV29-1
DNA: TGCAGCGTTGTCGACAATACGAACACTGAAGCTTTCTTT
CDR3: CSVVDNTNTEAFF

D: .
J: TRBJ1-5
size: .
V: TRBV5-6
DNA: TGTGCCAGCAGCCTGGCTGGGGGGTATCAGCCCCAGCATTTT
CDR3: CASSLAGGYQPQHF

D: .
J: TRBJ2-7
size: .
V: TRBV6-2/TRBV6-3
DNA: TGTGCCAGCAGCCCGACGTCCCCGGGACTCTTCTCCTACGAGCAGTACTTC
CDR3: CASSPTSPGLFSYEQYF

D: TRBD2
J: TRBJ2-7
size: .
V: TRBV5-4
DNA: TGTGCCAGCAGCACCAGGGAGGGAGGGAGCTCCTACGAGCAGTACTTC
CDR3: CASSTREGGSSYEQYF

D: TRBD1
J: TRBJ1-1
size: few
V: TRBV7-2
DNA: TGTGCCAGCAGCTGGACAGGGCAAACTGAAGCTTTCTTT
CDR3: CASSWTGQTEAFF

D: .
J: TRBJ1-5
size: .
V: TRBV6-2/TRBV6-3
DNA: TGTGCCAGCAGTTATGGGCAAAACCAGCATTTT
CDR3: CASSYGQNQHF

D: .
J: TRBJ2-5
size: .
V: TRBV19
DNA: TGTGCCAGTAGTATCAGGGGAGGGGAGACCCAGTACTTC
CDR3: CASSIRGGETQYF

D: TRBD1
J: TRBJ1-4
size: .
V: TRBV7-9
DNA: TGTGCCAGCAGCTATGCCGGGACAGCCGAAAAACTGTTTTTT
CDR3: CASSYAGTAEKLFF

D: TRBD1
J: TRBJ2-7
size: .
V: TRBV25-1
DNA: TGTGCCAGCAGTGGGCCAGGGACAGGCGGGAAGCAGTACTTC
CDR3: CASSGPGTGGKQYF

D: .
J: TRBJ1-2
size: .
V: TRBV19
DNA: TGTGCCAGTAGTATAGTGGAGAACTATGGCTACACCTTC
CDR3: CASSIVENYGYTF

D: .
J: TRBJ1-2
size: .
V: TRBV4-3
DNA: TGCGCCAGCAGCCAAGATTGGGGCAGGGAGGTTGTTGATGGCTACACCTTC
CDR3: CASSQDWGREVVDGYTF

D: TRBD1
J: TRBJ1-1
size: .
V: TRBV18
DNA: TGTGCCAGCTCACCTGACAGGGAGAACACTGAAGCTTTCTTT
CDR3: CASSPDRENTEAFF

D: TRBD2
J: TRBJ2-7
size: .
V: TRBV28
DNA: TGTGCCAGCAGTTGGCGACAGACCGGGAGGGCCTCCTACGAGCAGTACTTC
CDR3: CASSWRQTGRASYEQYF

D: TRBD1
J: TRBJ1-2
size: .
V: TRBV28
DNA: TGTGCCAGCATTACAGGGGGCGCCTATGGCTACACCTTC
CDR3: CASITGGAYGYTF

D: TRBD1
J: TRBJ2-7
size: .
V: TRBV11-2
DNA: TGTGCCAGCAGCCCCGCCCGACAGGGTACCTACGAGCAGTACTTC
CDR3: CASSPARQGTYEQYF

D: .
J: TRBJ2-7
size: .
V: TRBV3-1/TRBV3-2
DNA: TGTGCCAGCAGCCAAGATCGGTTAGCGGCCTCCTACGAGCAGTACTTC
CDR3: CASSQDRLAASYEQYF

D: .
J: TRBJ1-6
size: .
V: TRBV27
DNA: TGTGCCAGCAGTTCCGGGACTCTCCTCCACTTT
CDR3: CASSSGTLLHF

D: TRBD2
J: TRBJ2-2
size: .
V: TRBV29-1
DNA: TGCAGCGCACTAGCGGAGACCGGGGAGCTGTTTTTT
CDR3: CSALAETGELFF

D: .
J: TRBJ2-7
size: .
V: TRBV7-3
DNA: TGTGCCAGCAGCTTAACGGGCGGCAGGGCCTACGAGCAGTACTTC
CDR3: CASSLTGGRAYEQYF

D: TRBD1
J: TRBJ1-1
size: .
V: TRBV7-9
DNA: TGTGCCAGCAGCCATAACAAAACAGGGGGCCACACTGAAGCTTTCTTT
CDR3: CASSHNKTGGHTEAFF

D: .
J: TRBJ2-7
size: few
V: TRBV7-2
DNA: TGTGCCAGCAGCGCGGGTGGGGGCTTCTACGAGCAGTACTTC
CDR3: CASSAGGGFYEQYF

D: .
J: TRBJ2-7
size: .
V: TRBV18
DNA: TGTGCCAGCTCACCACCGGGGCAGGGGTCGCGGGAGCAGTACTTC
CDR3: CASSPPGQGSREQYF

D: TRBD1
J: TRBJ2-7
size: .
V: TRBV11-2
DNA: TGTGCCAGCAGCTACGGGACAGGAGCCTCCTACGAGCAGTACTTC
CDR3: CASSYGTGASYEQYF

D: .
J: TRBJ1-2
size: .
V: TRBV19
DNA: TGTGCCAGTAGTAGGAGCCACAATGGCTACACCTTC
CDR3: CASSRSHNGYTF

D: TRBD1
J: TRBJ1-6
size: few
V: TRBV4-1
DNA: TGCGCCAGCAGCCCAACAGGGGGCCCTAATTCACCCCTCCACTTT
CDR3: CASSPTGGPNSPLHF

D: .
J: TRBJ1-1
size: few
V: TRBV3-1/TRBV3-2
DNA: TGTGCCAGCAGCCGACACCACGGGAGGAACACTGAAGCTTTCTTT
CDR3: CASSRHHGRNTEAFF

D: TRBD1
J: TRBJ1-1
size: .
V: TRBV4-2
DNA: TGTGCCAGCAGCGAACTTCCCGGGACAGGGGGGAGGCACACTGAAGCTTTCTTT
CDR3: CASSELPGTGGRHTEAFF

D: .
J: TRBJ1-6
size: once
V: TRBV28
DNA: TGTGCCAGCAGTTTATATGAGGGCCGTAATTCACCCCTCCACTTT
CDR3: CASSLYEGRNSPLHF

D: .
J: TRBJ2-3
size: .
V: TRBV27
DNA: TGTGCCAGCAGGGTGGGCGGGGCGCCCGCCGATACGCAGTATTTT
CDR3: CASRVGGAPADTQYF

D: TRBD1
J: TRBJ1-2
size: .
V: TRBV27
DNA: TGTGCCAGCAGTCCGGGGACAGGGAATAAGGACTATGGCTACACCTTC
CDR3: CASSPGTGNKDYGYTF

D: TRBD1
J: TRBJ2-1
size: few
V: TRBV27
DNA: TGTGCCAGCAGTCCGTCGTGGGACAGCTCCTACAATGAGCAGTTCTTC
CDR3: CASSPSWDSSYNEQFF

D: TRBD2
J: TRBJ2-1
size: .
V: TRBV7-9
DNA: TGTGCCAGCAGCTATCCGACTAGCGGGGGGGGCCCCCCCCACAATGAGCAGTTCTTC
CDR3: CASSYPTSGGGPPHNEQFF

D: .
J: TRBJ1-2
size: .
V: TRBV4-1
DNA: TGCGCCAGCAGCCCGGGACTGGCCTATGGCTACACCTTC
CDR3: CASSPGLAYGYTF

D: .
J: TRBJ1-3
size: once
V: TRBV6-5
DNA: TGTGCCAGCAGTTACACCGGGTCAGCCACCATATATTTT
CDR3: CASSYTGSATIYF

D: .
J: TRBJ1-1
size: .
V: TRBV29-1
DNA: TGCAGCGCCTCGATAGGAGCGAACACTGAAGCTTTCTTT
CDR3: CSASIGANTEAFF

D: TRBD2
J: TRBJ2-7
size: .
V: TRBV7-2
DNA: TGTGCCAGCAGCTCCAACGAACTAGCGGCCCGAACCTACGAGCAGTACTTC
CDR3: CASSSNELAARTYEQYF

D: .
J: TRBJ1-4
size: .
V: TRBV27
DNA: TGTGCCAGCAGCCCTACTCTGGATGAAAAACTGTTTTTT
CDR3: CASSPTLDEKLFF

D: .
J: TRBJ1-1
size: once
V: TRBV12-3/TRBV12-4
DNA: TGTGCCAGCAGCATTCTAGGGGACACTGAAGCTTTCTTT
CDR3: CASSILGDTEAFF

D: .
J: TRBJ2-7
size: once
V: TRBV7-9
DNA: TGTGCCAGCAGCTTAATCCGGCAGGGGGGATACGAGCAGTACTTC
CDR3: CASSLIRQGGYEQYF

D: .
J: TRBJ1-2
size: .
V: TRBV4-3
DNA: TGCGCCAGCAGCCAAGATGGGCCCTTCGGGGGCTATGGCTACACCTTC
CDR3: CASSQDGPFGGYGYTF

D: TRBD2
J: TRBJ2-7
size: once
V: TRBV5-6
DNA: TGTGCCAGCAGCCCGTGGACTAGCGGCACCTACGAGCAGTACTTC
CDR3: CASSPWTSGTYEQYF

D: .
J: TRBJ1-2
size: .
V: TRBV7-9
DNA: TGTGCCAGCAGCAAGGCACAGGCGATGGGCTACACCTTC
CDR3: CASSKAQAMGYTF

D: TRBD1
J: TRBJ1-2
size: .
V: TRBV28
DNA: TGTGCCAGCAGTTTCAGCGTCAGGGGGCTTTCGGGCTACACCTTC
CDR3: CASSFSVRGLSGYTF

D: .
J: TRBJ2-3
size: .
V: TRBV18
DNA: TGTGCCAGCTCAGGTGTCTCAGGACAGCATCTCACAGATACGCAGTATTTT
CDR3: CASSGVSGQHLTDTQYF

D: TRBD1
J: TRBJ2-7
size: .
V: TRBV7-6
DNA: TGTGCCAGCAGCAAGGGACAGGGCTACGAGCAGTACTTC
CDR3: CASSKGQGYEQYF

D: .
J: TRBJ1-4
size: .
V: TRBV2
DNA: TGTGCCAGCAACAGGAATATCAAACTGTTTTTT
CDR3: CASNRNIKLFF

D: TRBD1
J: TRBJ1-6
size: few
V: TRBV6-6
DNA: TGTGCCAGCAGTCTACTTACCCTGCGGCGGACAGGCCGGGATTCACCCCTCCACTTT
CDR3: CASSLLTLRRTGRDSPLHF

D: TRBD1
J: TRBJ2-7
size: .
V: TRBV4-1
DNA: TGCGCCAGCAGCCAAGCGCCGGGACAGGGGGCCTACGAGCAGTACTTC
CDR3: CASSQAPGQGAYEQYF

D: TRBD2
J: TRBJ2-7
size: .
V: TRBV7-2
DNA: TGTGCCAGCAGCTCTCGGGGGGGGACTAGCGGGAGTTACGAGCAGTACTTC
CDR3: CASSSRGGTSGSYEQYF

D: .
J: TRBJ2-3
size: .
V: TRBV2
DNA: TGTGCCAGCAGTGAAGGTCAGGGTCAGGATACGCAGTATTTT
CDR3: CASSEGQGQDTQYF

D: .
J: TRBJ2-7
size: few
V: TRBV28
DNA: TGTGCCAGCAGTTTATTAGACGAGCAGTACTTC
CDR3: CASSLLDEQYF

D: .
J: TRBJ2-7
size: .
V: TRBV4-2
DNA: TGTGCCAGCAGCCAAGTCGTAGCGGCGACCTACGAGCAGTACTTC
CDR3: CASSQVVAATYEQYF